This entry concerns a single TCR beta chain. The antigen is not known. Each CDR3 protein is one row after TCRdb ran MiXCR on the reads. The sample comprises some 120,000 distinct CDR3 sequences, approximately 30% of which are singletons, and 58% rests with the top ten. The data belong to a study of T cell repertoires in cytomegalovirus infection. The overall study: Indications came from public TCR beta signatures; they pointed to CMV infection and to a matching HLA type.

Findings and limits, study-wide: The response measured ex vivo was dominated by TCR beta clonotypes (HLA-C-restricted and CMV-specific). Public TCR beta family frequency separated CMV-and-HLA carriers, including in an independent cohort.

This CDR3 region has 15 residues. V shed 4 bases and J shed 5 bases, with 15 bases lying between them. The germline V gene encodes CDR1 SGHNT and CDR2 YYREEE (reference sequence). The origin of this receptor is a human donor in good health (CMV status not recorded). Some clones in this sample may be carry-over from other donors' samples. This specimen consisted of CD8+ T cells from cultured PBMCs, obtained from culture after CMV antigen stimulation. The rearrangement joins TRBV5-4 to TRBJ2-2; D unclear. The CDR3 DNA sequence: TGTGCCAGCAGCCCGCCCGGCACCCTTACCGGGGAGCTGTTTTTT. Amino acids: CASSPPGTLTGELFF.